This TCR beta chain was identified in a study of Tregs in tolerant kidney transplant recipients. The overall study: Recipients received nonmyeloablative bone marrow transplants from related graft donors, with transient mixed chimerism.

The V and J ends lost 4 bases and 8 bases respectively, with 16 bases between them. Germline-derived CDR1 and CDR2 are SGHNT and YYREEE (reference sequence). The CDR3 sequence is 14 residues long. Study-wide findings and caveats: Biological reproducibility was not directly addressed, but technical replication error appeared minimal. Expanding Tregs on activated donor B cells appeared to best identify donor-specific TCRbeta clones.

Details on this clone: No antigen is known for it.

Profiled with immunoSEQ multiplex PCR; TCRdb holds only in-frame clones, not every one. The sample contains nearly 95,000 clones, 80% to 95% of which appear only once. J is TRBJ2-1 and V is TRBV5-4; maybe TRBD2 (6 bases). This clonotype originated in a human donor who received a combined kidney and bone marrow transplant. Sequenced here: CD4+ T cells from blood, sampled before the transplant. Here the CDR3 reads CASSQPSGYDEQFF. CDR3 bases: TGTGCCAGCAGCCAACCCAGCGGGTATGATGAGCAGTTCTTC.